The sequence of this T cell receptor beta chain was determined in a study of blood T cell repertoires in COVID-19. The overall study: Spain, Italy and the United States supplied samples that represented acute and convalescent COVID-19.

Methods used by the authors: Amplification of reference gene primers provided the estimated nucleated cell counts. Sequenced by immunoSEQ multiplex PCR; TCRdb stores in-frame clones only, minus some. V and J calls plus clone size are reproduced from that table; the DNA served to infer D and trimming. In the table there are 130,000 to 150,000 clones, more than 60% of which are singletons. The germline gives CDR1 SGHRS, CDR2 YFSETQ. CDR3 size: 15 residues. V lost 2 bases to trimming and J lost 6 bases, with 15 bases between them. The source of this sequence is an elderly man with acute or convalescent COVID-19. The chain combines TRBV5-1 with TRBJ1-5, with D possibly TRBD1 on 6 matching bases. The sequenced sample was peripheral blood. CDR3 nucleotides: TGCGCCAGCAGCTTCGACGGGGGGCGCCTTCAGCCCCAGCATTTT. It encodes CASSFDGGRLQPQHF. Full variable domain (rest looked up from reference TRBV5-1 and TRBJ1-5): KAGVTQTPRYLIKTRGQQVTLSCSPISGHRSVSWYQQTPGQGLQFLFEYFSETQRNKGNFPGRFSGRQFSNSRSEMNVSTLELGDSALYLCASSFDGGRLQPQHFGDGTRLSIL.